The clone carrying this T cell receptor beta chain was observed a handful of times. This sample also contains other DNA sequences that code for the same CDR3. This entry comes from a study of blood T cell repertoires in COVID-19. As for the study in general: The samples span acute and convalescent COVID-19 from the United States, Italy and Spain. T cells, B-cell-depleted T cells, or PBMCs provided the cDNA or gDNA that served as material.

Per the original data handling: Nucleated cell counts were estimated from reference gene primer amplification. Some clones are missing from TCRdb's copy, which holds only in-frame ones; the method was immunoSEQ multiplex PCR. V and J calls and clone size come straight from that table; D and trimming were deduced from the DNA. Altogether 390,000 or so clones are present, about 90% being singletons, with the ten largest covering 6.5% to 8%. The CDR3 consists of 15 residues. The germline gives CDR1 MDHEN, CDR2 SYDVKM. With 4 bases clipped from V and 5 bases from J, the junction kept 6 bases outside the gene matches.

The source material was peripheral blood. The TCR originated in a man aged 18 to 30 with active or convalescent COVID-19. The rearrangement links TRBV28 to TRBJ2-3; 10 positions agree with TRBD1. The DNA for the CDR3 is TGTGCCAGCAGTTCTCCGGGACAGGGGTTAGATACGCAGTATTTT. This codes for CASSSPGQGLDTQYF.